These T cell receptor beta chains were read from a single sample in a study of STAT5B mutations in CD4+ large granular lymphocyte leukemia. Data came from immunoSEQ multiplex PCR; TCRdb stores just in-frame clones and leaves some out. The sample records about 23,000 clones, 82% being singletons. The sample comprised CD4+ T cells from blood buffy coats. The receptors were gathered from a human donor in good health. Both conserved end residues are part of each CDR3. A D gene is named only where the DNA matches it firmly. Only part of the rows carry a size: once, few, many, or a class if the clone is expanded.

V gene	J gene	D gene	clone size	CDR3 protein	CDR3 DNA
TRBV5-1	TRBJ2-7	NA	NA	CASSPGPEGAYEQYF	TGCGCCAGCAGCCCCGGACCAGAAGGGGCCTACGAGCAGTACTTC
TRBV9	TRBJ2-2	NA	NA	CASPFGRQGKAGELFF	TGTGCCAGCCCGTTCGGAAGGCAGGGGAAGGCCGGGGAGCTGTTTTTT
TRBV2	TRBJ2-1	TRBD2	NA	CASSPTSGALNEQFF	TGTGCCAGCAGTCCTACTAGCGGGGCCTTAAATGAGCAGTTCTTC
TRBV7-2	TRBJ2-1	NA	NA	CASSLAGYYNEQFF	TGTGCCAGCAGCTTAGCGGGTTATTACAATGAGCAGTTCTTC
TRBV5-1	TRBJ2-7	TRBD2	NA	CASSPRASAGVSYEQYF	TGCGCCAGCAGCCCCCGAGCCTCAGCGGGAGTCTCCTACGAGCAGTACTTC
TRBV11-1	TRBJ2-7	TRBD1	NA	CASSPRTGGRYEQYF	TGTGCCAGCAGCCCGCGGACAGGGGGCCGCTACGAGCAGTACTTC
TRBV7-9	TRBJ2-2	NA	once	CASSLAQIGTGELFF	TGTGCCAGCAGCTTAGCTCAGATCGGGACCGGGGAGCTGTTTTTT
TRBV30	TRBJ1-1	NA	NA	CAWSVYRNTEAFF	TGTGCCTGGAGTGTATATAGGAACACTGAAGCTTTCTTT
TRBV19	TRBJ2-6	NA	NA	CASSIDSSGANVLTF	TGTGCCAGTAGTATAGACAGCTCTGGGGCCAACGTCCTGACTTTC
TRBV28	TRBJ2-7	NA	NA	CASSLAGVSYEQYF	TGTGCCAGCAGTTTGGCAGGGGTCTCCTACGAGCAGTACTTC
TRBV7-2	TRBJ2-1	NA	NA	CASSLVPGYNEQFF	TGTGCCAGCAGCTTAGTGCCTGGTTACAATGAGCAGTTCTTC
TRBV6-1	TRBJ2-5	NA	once	CASSERLRETQYF	TGTGCCAGCAGTGAAAGACTCAGAGAGACCCAGTACTTC
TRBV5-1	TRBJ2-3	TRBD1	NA	CASSPTGTGGYTDTQYF	TGCGCCAGCAGCCCAACCGGGACAGGGGGATACACAGATACGCAGTATTTT
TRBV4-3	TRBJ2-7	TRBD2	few	CASSQGGTSRDEQYF	TGCGCCAGCAGCCAGGGTGGGACTAGCAGGGACGAGCAGTACTTC
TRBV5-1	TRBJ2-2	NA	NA	CASSLGTKANTGELFF	TGCGCCAGCAGCTTGGGGACGAAGGCGAACACCGGGGAGCTGTTTTTT
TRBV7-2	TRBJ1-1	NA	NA	CASSLQGQNTEAFF	TGTGCCAGCAGCTTACAGGGCCAGAACACTGAAGCTTTCTTT
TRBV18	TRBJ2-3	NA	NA	CASSPPLGLADTQYF	TGTGCCAGCTCACCACCCCTGGGCTTGGCAGATACGCAGTATTTT
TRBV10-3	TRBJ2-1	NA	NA	CAIMPGDSYNEQFF	TGTGCCATCATGCCAGGGGACTCCTACAATGAGCAGTTCTTC
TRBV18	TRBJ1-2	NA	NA	CASSGGQGSYGYTF	TGTGCCAGCTCGGGGGGCCAGGGGTCCTATGGCTACACCTTC
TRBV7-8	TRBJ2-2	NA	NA	CASSFKRGLADTGELFF	TGTGCCAGCAGCTTTAAACGGGGTCTAGCAGACACCGGGGAGCTGTTTTTT
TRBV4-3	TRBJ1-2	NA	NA	CASSQDSRAGYTF	TGCGCCAGCAGCCAAGATTCCAGGGCTGGCTACACCTTC
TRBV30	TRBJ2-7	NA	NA	CAWSVSRGPYEQYF	TGTGCCTGGAGTGTTAGTAGGGGCCCCTACGAGCAGTACTTC
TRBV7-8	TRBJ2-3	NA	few	CASSLWTASTDTQYF	TGTGCCAGCAGCCTATGGACAGCTAGCACAGATACGCAGTATTTT
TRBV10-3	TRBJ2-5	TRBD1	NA	CAISDPRATGGETQYF	TGTGCCATCAGTGACCCCAGAGCGACAGGGGGGGAGACCCAGTACTTC
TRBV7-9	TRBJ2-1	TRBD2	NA	CASSLLSSGWTYNEQFF	TGTGCCAGCAGCTTACTTTCTAGCGGGTGGACCTACAATGAGCAGTTCTTC
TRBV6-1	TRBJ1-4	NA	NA	CASRIAGDNEKLFF	TGTGCCAGCAGAATCGCAGGGGATAATGAAAAACTGTTTTTT
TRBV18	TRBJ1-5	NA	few	CASSPGRNQPQHF	TGTGCCAGCTCACCAGGGCGCAATCAGCCCCAGCATTTT
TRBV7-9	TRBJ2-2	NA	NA	CASSRGTGELFF	TGTGCCAGCAGCAGAGGAACCGGGGAGCTGTTTTTT
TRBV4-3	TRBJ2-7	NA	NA	CASSQAWTSAYEQYF	TGCGCCAGCAGCCAAGCTTGGACGTCCGCCTACGAGCAGTACTTC
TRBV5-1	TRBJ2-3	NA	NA	CASSFTDTQYF	TGCGCCAGCAGCTTTACAGATACGCAGTATTTT
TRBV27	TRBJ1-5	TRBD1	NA	CASSTGQVGNQPQHF	TGTGCCAGCAGCACCGGACAGGTGGGCAATCAGCCCCAGCATTTT
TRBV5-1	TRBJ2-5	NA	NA	CASSQGGAGETQYF	TGCGCCAGCAGTCAGGGGGGGGCTGGGGAGACCCAGTACTTC
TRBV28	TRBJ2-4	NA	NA	CASSPPTSDRLAKNIQYF	TGTGCCAGCAGTCCACCCACCTCGGACAGACTAGCCAAAAACATTCAGTACTTC
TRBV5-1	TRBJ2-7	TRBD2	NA	CASKRSGSGSPTYEQYF	TGCGCCAGCAAACGGTCCGGTAGCGGGAGCCCAACCTACGAGCAGTACTTC
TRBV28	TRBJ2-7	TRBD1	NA	CASNGQGSYEQYF	TGTGCCAGCAACGGACAGGGCTCCTACGAGCAGTACTTC
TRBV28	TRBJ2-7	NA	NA	CASSFSSGSNYEQYF	TGTGCCAGCAGTTTTAGTTCAGGGAGTAACTACGAGCAGTACTTC
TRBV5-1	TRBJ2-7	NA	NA	CASSLVSASYEQYF	TGCGCCAGCAGCTTGGTCTCGGCATCCTACGAGCAGTACTTC
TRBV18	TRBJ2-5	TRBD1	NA	CASSPAGQGEETQYF	TGTGCCAGCTCACCGGCGGGACAGGGGGAAGAGACCCAGTACTTC
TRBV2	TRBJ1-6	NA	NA	CASNGIIGTGLAPLHF	TGTGCCAGCAACGGGATTATTGGGACCGGGCTAGCACCCCTCCACTTT